These T cell receptor beta chains were read from a single sample in a study of blood T cell repertoires in COVID-19. TCRdb's copy holds only in-frame clones and misses some; the assay was immunoSEQ multiplex PCR. The repertoire includes approximately 50,000 clones, about 90% of them detected once, and about 3% sits in the top ten. Sequencing used peripheral blood. These receptors came from a human donor in a cohort sampled during active COVID-19. Each CDR3 is given with its conserved first and last residue. D genes are given only for firm matches. Part of the rows lack a size; the others show once, few, many or a class for expanded clones.

d_gene	abundance	j_gene	v_gene	CDR3aa
-	-	TRBJ2-1	TRBV7-2	CASSPTPYNEQFF
-	-	TRBJ1-2	TRBV7-9	CASSWWGSDYGYTF
-	-	TRBJ1-2	TRBV12-5	CASGLVPRDYGYTF
-	-	TRBJ1-1	TRBV3-1/TRBV3-2	CASSQRDFQREAFF
TRBD2	-	TRBJ2-3	TRBV3-1/TRBV3-2	CASSQVAGATDTQYF
-	-	TRBJ2-7	TRBV11-2	CASSLVAARLTIYEQYF
-	once	TRBJ1-1	TRBV5-1	CASSSELTGEAFF
-	few	TRBJ2-7	TRBV6-6	CASSYSIYEDTYEQYF
-	-	TRBJ1-2	TRBV9	CASAAPLGADYGYTF
-	-	TRBJ2-2	TRBV27	CASKRVTGELFF
TRBD2	-	TRBJ2-7	TRBV27	CASTREGLGEQYF
-	-	TRBJ1-3	TRBV19	CASSIGGSGNTIYF
-	-	TRBJ1-1	TRBV6-2/TRBV6-3	CASSWTQTEAFF
TRBD2	-	TRBJ2-3	TRBV4-2	CASSQDSGTTYTSSTDTQYF
TRBD2	-	TRBJ2-1	TRBV5-1	CASRARLAGVSNEQFF
-	-	TRBJ2-6	TRBV19	CASSSRSSGANVLTF
-	-	TRBJ2-3	TRBV24-1	CATSDPGGPVGDTQYF
TRBD1	-	TRBJ1-1	TRBV3-1/TRBV3-2	CASSPGYGTVAFF
-	once	TRBJ1-3	TRBV7-9	CASRSPTATGNTIYF
-	-	TRBJ1-2	TRBV6-1	CASSDQVVARFNYGYTF
-	-	TRBJ2-2	TRBV6-1	CASSAAGRTHTGELFF
-	-	TRBJ2-3	TRBV7-8	CASSRHGGDTQYF
TRBD1	once	TRBJ1-2	TRBV7-2	CASSSLGQGGSGYTF
TRBD1	-	TRBJ1-1	TRBV7-2	CASSPRGGTGGTEAFF
-	-	TRBJ2-7	TRBV14	CASSQDLRGAYEQYF
TRBD1	-	TRBJ2-7	TRBV2	CASSERTGRGLYHYEQYF
-	-	TRBJ2-5	TRBV5-1	CASKEPSETQYF
-	-	TRBJ2-2	TRBV7-2	CASSLEGRRELFF
TRBD1	few	TRBJ2-7	TRBV10-1	CASSAGDRGTSSYEQYF
-	-	TRBJ1-5	TRBV29-1	CSVRQAGNQPQHF
-	once	TRBJ1-2	TRBV19	CASSQSEGDYGYTF
-	-	TRBJ2-1	TRBV12-3/TRBV12-4	CASSPREYNEQFF
TRBD1	-	TRBJ2-2	TRBV18	CASSPTGGQTGELFF
-	-	TRBJ1-1	TRBV5-4	CASSLTGPNTEAFF
TRBD1	-	TRBJ1-4	TRBV18	CASSQTGANEKLFF
-	-	TRBJ1-1	TRBV11-1	CASSPRFQGRTEAFF
-	once	TRBJ2-2	TRBV7-3	CASSRTGMELFF
TRBD2	-	TRBJ2-4	TRBV7-2	CASSSAWTSGLAKNIQYF
TRBD1	-	TRBJ1-6	TRBV5-8	CASSLRTGGTASPLHF
-	-	TRBJ1-2	TRBV30	CASSRANYGYTF
TRBD2	few	TRBJ2-3	TRBV7-2	CASSLGQGGVDTQYF
-	once	TRBJ2-5	TRBV23-1	CASLNRVGQYF
TRBD1	-	TRBJ2-7	TRBV5-5	CASSLGGTGIYEQYF
-	-	TRBJ2-5	TRBV10-1	CASSEAGRETQYF
-	-	TRBJ1-2	TRBV7-9	CASSSRGSNYGYTF
TRBD2	-	TRBJ2-1	TRBV7-9	CASSLGTRNNEQFF
-	-	TRBJ2-1	TRBV12-3/TRBV12-4	CASSSYNEQFF
TRBD1	-	TRBJ2-3	TRBV19	CASSKPRQGRSTDTQYF
TRBD1	-	TRBJ1-2	TRBV11-2	CASSRTGDRAYGYTF
-	-	TRBJ1-6	TRBV6-1	CASSERTPNSPLHF
-	-	TRBJ2-1	TRBV7-2	CASSSLAGINEQFF
TRBD2	-	TRBJ2-7	TRBV9	CASSVEKGGPYEQYF
TRBD1	-	TRBJ1-5	TRBV5-8	CATLQGQGVPNQPQHF
-	-	TRBJ1-1	TRBV18	CASSPDTPTEAFF
-	-	TRBJ2-3	TRBV7-3	CASSLKLAQTDTQYF